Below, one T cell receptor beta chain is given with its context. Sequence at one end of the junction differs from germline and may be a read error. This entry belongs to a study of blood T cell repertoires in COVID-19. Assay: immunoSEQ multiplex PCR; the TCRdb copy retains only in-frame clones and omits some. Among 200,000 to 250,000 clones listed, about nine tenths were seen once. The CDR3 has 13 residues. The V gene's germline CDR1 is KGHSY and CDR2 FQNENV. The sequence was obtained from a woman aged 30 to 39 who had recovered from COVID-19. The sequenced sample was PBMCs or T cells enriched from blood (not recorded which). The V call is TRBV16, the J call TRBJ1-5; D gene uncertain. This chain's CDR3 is CASSQGQNLPQHF. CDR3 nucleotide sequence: TGTGCCAGCAGCCAAGGCCAAAATCTGCCCCAGCATTTT.